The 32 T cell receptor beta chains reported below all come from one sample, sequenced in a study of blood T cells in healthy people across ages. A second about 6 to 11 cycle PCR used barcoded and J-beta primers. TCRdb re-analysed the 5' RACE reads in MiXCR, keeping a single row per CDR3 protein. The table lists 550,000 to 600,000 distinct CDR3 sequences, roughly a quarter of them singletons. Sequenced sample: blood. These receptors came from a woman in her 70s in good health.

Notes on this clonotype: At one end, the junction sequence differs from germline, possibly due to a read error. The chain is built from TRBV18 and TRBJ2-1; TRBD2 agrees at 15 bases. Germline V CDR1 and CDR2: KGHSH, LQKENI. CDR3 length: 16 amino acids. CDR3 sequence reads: CASSPPGLAGGNEQVF. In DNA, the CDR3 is TGTGCCAGCTCACCGCCGGGACTAGCGGGGGGAAATGAGCAGGTCTTC.

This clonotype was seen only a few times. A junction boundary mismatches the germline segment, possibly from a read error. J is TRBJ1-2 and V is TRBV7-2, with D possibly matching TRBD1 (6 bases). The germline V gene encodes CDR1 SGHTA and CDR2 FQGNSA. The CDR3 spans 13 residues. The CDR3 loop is CAGSPTPDRTYTF. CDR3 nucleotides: TGTGCCGGCAGCCCAACCCCGGACAGAACCTACACCTTC.

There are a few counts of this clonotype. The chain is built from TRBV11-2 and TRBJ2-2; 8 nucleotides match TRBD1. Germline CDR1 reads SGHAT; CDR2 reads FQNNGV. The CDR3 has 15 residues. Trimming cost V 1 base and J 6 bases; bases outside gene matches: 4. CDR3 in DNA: TGTGCCAGCAGCTTAGCCAGGGGGCTAGCCGGGGAGCTGTTTTTT. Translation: CASSLARGLAGELFF.

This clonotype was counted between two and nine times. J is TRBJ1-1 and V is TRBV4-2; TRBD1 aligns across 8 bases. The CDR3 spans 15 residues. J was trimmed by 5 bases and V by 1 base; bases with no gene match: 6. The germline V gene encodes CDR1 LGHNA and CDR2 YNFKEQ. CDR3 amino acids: CASSQGNRGSTEAFF. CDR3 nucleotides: TGTGCCAGCAGCCAAGGGAACAGGGGGTCTACTGAAGCTTTCTTT.

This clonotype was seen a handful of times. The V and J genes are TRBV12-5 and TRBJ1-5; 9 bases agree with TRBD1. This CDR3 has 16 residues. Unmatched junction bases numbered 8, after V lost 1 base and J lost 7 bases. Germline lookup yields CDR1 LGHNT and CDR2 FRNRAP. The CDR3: CASGLDPGQGGQPQHF. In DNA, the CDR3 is TGTGCTAGTGGTTTGGACCCGGGACAGGGAGGCCAGCCCCAGCATTTT. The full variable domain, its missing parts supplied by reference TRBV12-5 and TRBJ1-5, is DARVTQTPRHKVTEMGQEVTMRCQPILGHNTVFWYRQTMMQGLELLAYFRNRAPLDDSGMPKDRFSAEMPDATLATLKIQPSEPRDSAVYFCASGLDPGQGGQPQHFGDGTRLSIL.

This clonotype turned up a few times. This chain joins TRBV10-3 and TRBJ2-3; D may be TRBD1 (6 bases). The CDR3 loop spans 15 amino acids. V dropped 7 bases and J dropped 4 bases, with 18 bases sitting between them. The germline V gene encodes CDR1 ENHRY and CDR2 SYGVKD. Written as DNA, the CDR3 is TGTGCCATCATGCCTGCAGGGGCTATCCCAGATACGCAGTATTTT. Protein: CAIMPAGAIPDTQYF.

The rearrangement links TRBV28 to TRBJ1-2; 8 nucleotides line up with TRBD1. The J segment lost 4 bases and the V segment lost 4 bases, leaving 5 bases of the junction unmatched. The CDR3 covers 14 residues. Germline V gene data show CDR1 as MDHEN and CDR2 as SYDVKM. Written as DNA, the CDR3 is TGTGCCAGCAGTTATCCGGGACAGGTCTATGGCTACACCTTC. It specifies CASSYPGQVYGYTF.

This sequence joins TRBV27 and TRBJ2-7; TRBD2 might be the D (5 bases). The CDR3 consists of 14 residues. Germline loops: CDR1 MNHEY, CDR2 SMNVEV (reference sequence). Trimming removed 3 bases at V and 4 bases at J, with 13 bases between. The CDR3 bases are TGTGCCAGCAGTTTTAGCGTTGGCCCGTACGAGCAGTACTTC. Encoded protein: CASSFSVGPYEQYF.

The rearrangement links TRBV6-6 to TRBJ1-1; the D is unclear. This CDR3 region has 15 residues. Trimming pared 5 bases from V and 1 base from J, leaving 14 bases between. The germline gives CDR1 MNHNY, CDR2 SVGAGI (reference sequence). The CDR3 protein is CASSPSVFGNTEAFF. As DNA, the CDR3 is TGTGCCAGCAGTCCTAGCGTGTTCGGGAACACTGAAGCTTTCTTT.

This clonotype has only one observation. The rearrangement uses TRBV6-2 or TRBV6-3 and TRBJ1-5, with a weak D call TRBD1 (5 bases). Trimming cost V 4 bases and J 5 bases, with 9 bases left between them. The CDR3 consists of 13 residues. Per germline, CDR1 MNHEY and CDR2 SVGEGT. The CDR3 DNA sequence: TGTGCCAGCAGTTTACAGGAGCATCAGCCCCAGCATTTT. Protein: CASSLQEHQPQHF.

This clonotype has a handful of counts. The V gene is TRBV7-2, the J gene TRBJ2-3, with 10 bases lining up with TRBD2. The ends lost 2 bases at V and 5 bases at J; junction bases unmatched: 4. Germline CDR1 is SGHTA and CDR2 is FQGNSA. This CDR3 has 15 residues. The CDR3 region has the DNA TGTGCCAGCAGCTTACTAGCGGGGGCGGAAGATACGCAGTATTTT. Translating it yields CASSLLAGAEDTQYF.

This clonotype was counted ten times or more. The CDR3, as DNA: TGTGCCAGCAGTTTCAGTTACCAAGAGACCCAGTACTTC. Amino acids: CASSFSYQETQYF. The chain uses TRBV25-1 and TRBJ2-5; D uncertain. V dropped 5 bases and J dropped 0 bases, with 7 bases sitting between them. Looked up from germline, CDR1 is MGHDK and CDR2 is SYGVNS. This CDR3 is built from 13 residues.

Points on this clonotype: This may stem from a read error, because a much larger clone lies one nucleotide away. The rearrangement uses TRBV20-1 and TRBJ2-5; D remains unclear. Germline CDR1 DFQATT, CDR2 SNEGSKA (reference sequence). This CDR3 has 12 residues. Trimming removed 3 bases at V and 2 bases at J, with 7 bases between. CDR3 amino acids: CSASLQQETQYF. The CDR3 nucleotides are TGCAGTGCTAGTTTACAGCAAGAGACCCAGTACTTC.

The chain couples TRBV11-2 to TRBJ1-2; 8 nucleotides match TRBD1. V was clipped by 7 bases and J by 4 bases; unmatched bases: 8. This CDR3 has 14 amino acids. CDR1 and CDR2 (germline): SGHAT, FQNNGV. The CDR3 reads CASTLDRVGYGYTF. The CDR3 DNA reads TGTGCCAGCACCCTGGACAGGGTGGGCTATGGCTACACCTTC.

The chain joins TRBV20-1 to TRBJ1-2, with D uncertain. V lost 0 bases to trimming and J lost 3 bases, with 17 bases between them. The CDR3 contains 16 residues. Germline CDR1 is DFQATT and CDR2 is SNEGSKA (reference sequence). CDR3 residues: CSARDPGRRSDYGYTF. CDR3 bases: TGCAGTGCTAGAGATCCCGGAAGGCGGAGTGACTATGGCTACACCTTC.

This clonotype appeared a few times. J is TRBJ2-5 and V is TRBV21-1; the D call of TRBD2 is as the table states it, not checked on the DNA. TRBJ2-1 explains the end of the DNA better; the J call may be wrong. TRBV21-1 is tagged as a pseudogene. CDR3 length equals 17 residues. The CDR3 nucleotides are TGTGCCAGCAGCAAAGCGCTTTCTTCGGGACTAGCATCTGAGCAGTTCTTC. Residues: CASSKALSSGLASEQFF.

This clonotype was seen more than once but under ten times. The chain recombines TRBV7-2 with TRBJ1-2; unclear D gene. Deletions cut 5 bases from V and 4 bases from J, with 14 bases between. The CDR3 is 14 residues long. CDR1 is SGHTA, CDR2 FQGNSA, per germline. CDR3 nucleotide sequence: TGTGCCAGCAGCGAAGCAGCCGGGCCCTATGGCTACACCTTC. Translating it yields CASSEAAGPYGYTF.

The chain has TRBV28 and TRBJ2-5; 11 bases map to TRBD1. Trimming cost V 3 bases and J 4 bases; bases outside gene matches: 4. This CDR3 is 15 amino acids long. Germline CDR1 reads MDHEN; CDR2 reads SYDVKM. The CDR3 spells CASSFGQGARETQYF. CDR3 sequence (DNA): TGTGCCAGCAGTTTTGGACAGGGGGCAAGAGAGACCCAGTACTTC.

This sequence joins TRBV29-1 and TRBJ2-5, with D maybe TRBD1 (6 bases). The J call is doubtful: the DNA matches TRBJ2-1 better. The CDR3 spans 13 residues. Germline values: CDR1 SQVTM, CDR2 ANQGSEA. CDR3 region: CSVAQGPYNEQFF. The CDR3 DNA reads TGCAGCGTTGCACAGGGCCCCTACAATGAGCAGTTCTTC.

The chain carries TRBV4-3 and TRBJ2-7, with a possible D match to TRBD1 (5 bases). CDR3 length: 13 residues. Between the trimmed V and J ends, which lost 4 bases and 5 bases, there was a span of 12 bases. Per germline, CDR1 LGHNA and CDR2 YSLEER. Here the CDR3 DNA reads TGCGCCAGCAGCCTCTCTCAGGGTGACGAGCAGTACTTC. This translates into CASSLSQGDEQYF.

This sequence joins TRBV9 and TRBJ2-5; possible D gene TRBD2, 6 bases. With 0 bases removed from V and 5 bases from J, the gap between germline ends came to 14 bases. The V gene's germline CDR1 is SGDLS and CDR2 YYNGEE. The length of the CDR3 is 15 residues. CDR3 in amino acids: CASSVGPTSFETQYF. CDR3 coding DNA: TGTGCCAGCAGCGTAGGACCGACTAGTTTTGAGACCCAGTACTTC.

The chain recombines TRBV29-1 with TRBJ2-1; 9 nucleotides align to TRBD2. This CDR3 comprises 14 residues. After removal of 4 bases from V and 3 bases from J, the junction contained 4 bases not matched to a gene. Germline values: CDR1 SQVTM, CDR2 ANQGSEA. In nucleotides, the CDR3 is TGCAGCGTTGGACTAGCGGAACTCTACAATGAGCAGTTCTTC. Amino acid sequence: CSVGLAELYNEQFF.

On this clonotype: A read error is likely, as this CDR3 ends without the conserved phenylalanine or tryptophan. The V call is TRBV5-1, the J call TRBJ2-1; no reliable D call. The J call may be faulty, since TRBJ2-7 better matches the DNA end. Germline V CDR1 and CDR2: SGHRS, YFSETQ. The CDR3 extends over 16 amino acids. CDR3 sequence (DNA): TGCGCCAGCAGCTTGGTGGGCAGCGAAAGTCAGGTCCAGCAGTACGTC. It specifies CASSLVGSESQVQQYV.

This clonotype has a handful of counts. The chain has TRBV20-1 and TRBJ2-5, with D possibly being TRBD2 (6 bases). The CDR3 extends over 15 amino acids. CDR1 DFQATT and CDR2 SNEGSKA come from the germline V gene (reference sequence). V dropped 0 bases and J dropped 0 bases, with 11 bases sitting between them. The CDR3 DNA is TGCAGTGCTAGAGATTTCCGGGGGTACCAAGAGACCCAGTACTTC. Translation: CSARDFRGYQETQYF.

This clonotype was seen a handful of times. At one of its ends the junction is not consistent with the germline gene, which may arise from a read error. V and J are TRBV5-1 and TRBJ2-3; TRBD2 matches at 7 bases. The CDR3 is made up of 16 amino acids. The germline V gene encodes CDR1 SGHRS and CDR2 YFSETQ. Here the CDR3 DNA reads TGCGCCAGCAGCTTGGCCATGGGGGGGAGCACAGATACGCTGTATTTT. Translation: CASSLAMGGSTDTLYF.

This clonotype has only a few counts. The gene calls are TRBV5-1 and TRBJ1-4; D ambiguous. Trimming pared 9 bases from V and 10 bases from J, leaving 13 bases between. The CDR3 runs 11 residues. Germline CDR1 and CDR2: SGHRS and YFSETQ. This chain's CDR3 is CATTPARKLFF. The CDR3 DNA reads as TGCGCCACCACCCCCGCTCGAAAACTGTTTTTT. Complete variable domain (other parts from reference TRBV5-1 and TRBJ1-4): KAGVTQTPRYLIKTRGQQVTLSCSPISGHRSVSWYQQTPGQGLQFLFEYFSETQRNKGNFPGRFSGRQFSNSRSEMNVSTLELGDSALYLCATTPARKLFFGSGTQLSVL.

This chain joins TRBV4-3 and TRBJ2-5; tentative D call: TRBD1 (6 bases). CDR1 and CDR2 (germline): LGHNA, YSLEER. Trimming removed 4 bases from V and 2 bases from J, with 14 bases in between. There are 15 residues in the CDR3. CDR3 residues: CASSPTPGQQETQYF. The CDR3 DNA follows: TGCGCCAGCAGCCCGACACCAGGACAGCAAGAGACCCAGTACTTC.

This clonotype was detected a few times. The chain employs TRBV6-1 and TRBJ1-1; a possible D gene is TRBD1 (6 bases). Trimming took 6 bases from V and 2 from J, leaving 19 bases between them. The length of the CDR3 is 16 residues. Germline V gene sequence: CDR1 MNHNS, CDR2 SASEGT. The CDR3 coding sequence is TGTGCCAGCAGCCCCCCCAAAAGGGGGGGCAACACTGAAGCTTTCTTT. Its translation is CASSPPKRGGNTEAFF.

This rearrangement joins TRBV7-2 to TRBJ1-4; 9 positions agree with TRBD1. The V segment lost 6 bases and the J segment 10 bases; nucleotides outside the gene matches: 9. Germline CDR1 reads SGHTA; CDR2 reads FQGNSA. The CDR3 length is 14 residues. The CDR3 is CASRRQGVYGKLFF. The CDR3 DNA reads TGTGCCAGCAGGAGACAGGGGGTATATGGAAAACTGTTTTTT.

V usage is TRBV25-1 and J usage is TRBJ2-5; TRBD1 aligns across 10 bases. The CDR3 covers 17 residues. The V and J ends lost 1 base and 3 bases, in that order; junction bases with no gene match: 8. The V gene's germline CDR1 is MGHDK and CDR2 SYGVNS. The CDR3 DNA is TGTGCCAGCAGTGAATCGTTCCCCGGGACAGGGGAAGAGACCCAGTACTTC. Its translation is CASSESFPGTGEETQYF.

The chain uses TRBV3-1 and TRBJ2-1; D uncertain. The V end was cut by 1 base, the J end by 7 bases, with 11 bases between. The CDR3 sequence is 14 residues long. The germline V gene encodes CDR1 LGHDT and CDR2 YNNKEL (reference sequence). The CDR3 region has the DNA TGTGCCAGCAGCCAAGGAGGTAGGAGTAATGAGCAGTTCTTC. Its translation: CASSQGGRSNEQFF.

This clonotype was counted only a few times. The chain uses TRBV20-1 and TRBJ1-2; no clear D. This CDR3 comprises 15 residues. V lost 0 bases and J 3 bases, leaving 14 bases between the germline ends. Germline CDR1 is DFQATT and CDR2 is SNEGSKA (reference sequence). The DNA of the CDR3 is TGCAGTGCTAGAGATCTCGCATCTTCCTACTATGGCTACACCTTC. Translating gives CSARDLASSYYGYTF.